Below, 25 T cell receptor beta chains from the same sample are listed, as sequenced in a study of blood T cell repertoires in COVID-19. Assay used: immunoSEQ multiplex PCR; TCRdb lists only in-frame clones, some missing. Counted here are under 300,000 clones, roughly 88% occurring once; the ten biggest clones make up around 3.2%. Source material: PBMCs or T cells enriched from blood (not recorded which). The receptors stem from a woman in her thirties or forties who had been exposed to COVID-19.

The chain joins TRBV6-5 to TRBJ1-4; D gene uncertain. Trimming removed 6 bases from V and 6 bases from J, with 11 bases in between. Germline CDR1 and CDR2: MNHEY and SVGAGI. The CDR3 totals 13 residues. The CDR3 nucleotides are TGTGCCAGCAGCGACCGGGGATATGAAAAACTGTTTTTT. Translated, it gives CASSDRGYEKLFF.

This chain uses TRBV28 with TRBJ1-1, with D perhaps TRBD1 (5 bases). This CDR3 contains 14 residues. Trimming stripped 1 base from V and 10 bases from J, with 16 bases between. CDR1 and CDR2 (germline): MDHEN, SYDVKM. CDR3 loop: CASSLLPGKGVAFF. DNA for the CDR3: TGTGCCAGCAGTTTATTGCCAGGGAAAGGAGTAGCTTTCTTT.

The V call is TRBV14, the J call TRBJ1-4; D may be TRBD1 (6 bases). Germline CDR1 is SGHDN and CDR2 is FVKESK. The CDR3 has 15 residues. Trimming left V 1 base short and J 6 bases short, with 12 bases between. The CDR3 nucleotides read TGTGCCAGCAGCCAAGCATCCAGGGGAGATGAAAAACTGTTTTTT. Its protein product is CASSQASRGDEKLFF.

V gene TRBV27 combines with J gene TRBJ2-6; D is possibly TRBD1 (6 bases). This CDR3 region has 18 residues. CDR1 is MNHEY, CDR2 SMNVEV, per germline (reference sequence). V was cut by 3 bases and J by 1 base, with 16 bases left in between. The CDR3 DNA is TGTGCCAGCAGTTTTTTGGACAGCGTCCCTTCTGGGGCCAACGTCCTGACTTTC. Its protein is CASSFLDSVPSGANVLTF.

The CDR3 here is CASSLRLGGLDEQYF. CDR3 coding DNA: TGTGCCAGCAGCTTACGACTTGGGGGCTTGGACGAGCAGTACTTC. This chain connects TRBV5-6 to TRBJ2-7; D might be TRBD1 (6 bases). This CDR3 spans 15 amino acids. V lost 2 bases, J lost 5 bases, and 17 bases lay in between. Germline V gene data show CDR1 as SGHDT and CDR2 as YYEEEE. The whole variable domain, remainder taken from reference TRBV5-6 and TRBJ2-7, is DAGVTQSPTHLIKTRGQQVTLRCSPKSGHDTVSWYQQALGQGPQFIFQYYEEEERQRGNFPDRFSGHQFPNYSSELNVNALLLGDSALYLCASSLRLGGLDEQYFGPGTRLTVT.

The V gene is TRBV3-1 (or the pseudogene TRBV3-2), the J gene TRBJ1-6, with TRBD1 matching 9 bases. V was clipped by 6 bases and J by 8 bases; unmatched bases: 8. CDR3 length: 15 residues. Germline CDR1 is LGHDT and CDR2 is YNNKEL (reference sequence). CDR3 region: CASRDRDRAHSPLHF. As DNA, the CDR3 is TGTGCCAGCAGGGACCGGGACAGGGCGCATTCACCCCTCCACTTT.

The DNA of the CDR3 is TGTGCCAGCAGCTTAGGACAGGGTTCTGCCTATGGCTACACCTTC. Translating gives CASSLGQGSAYGYTF. This chain uses TRBV7-6 with TRBJ1-2; 7 bases align to TRBD1. The CDR3 extends over 15 amino acids. Germline-derived CDR1 and CDR2 are SGHVS and FNYEAQ. J lost 4 bases, V lost 1 base, and 6 bases had no gene match.

This chain links TRBV14 with TRBJ1-1; the match to TRBD1 covers 7 bases. Per germline, CDR1 SGHDN and CDR2 FVKESK. V shed 3 bases and J 10 bases; nucleotides not matched to a gene: 8. The CDR3 is 13 amino acids. DNA of the CDR3: TGTGCCAGCAGCCACGGGACAGCCGCGACAGCTTTCTTT. It encodes CASSHGTAATAFF.

The J gene is TRBJ1-1, the V gene TRBV4-1; 9 positions agree with TRBD1. Trimming removed 4 bases from V and 6 bases from J; junction bases left unmatched: 9. The CDR3 has 15 residues. Germline-derived CDR1 and CDR2 are MGHRA and YSYEKL. DNA for the CDR3: TGCGCCAGCAGCCGTGTACCGGGACAGGGATCTGAAGCTTTCTTT. It codes for CASSRVPGQGSEAFF.

The CDR3 protein is CASSLIQGSTDTQYF. CDR3 nucleotide sequence: TGTGCCAGCAGCTTAATCCAGGGGAGCACAGATACGCAGTATTTT. The rearrangement links TRBV7-3 to TRBJ2-3, with D maybe TRBD1 (6 bases). V was shortened by 1 base and J by 0 bases, with 8 bases between the two germline ends. Germline lookup yields CDR1 SGHTA and CDR2 FQGTGA. The CDR3 has 15 amino acids.

The chain couples TRBV5-6 to TRBJ2-5, with D uncertain. This CDR3 region has 13 residues. The ends were cut back, 2 bases at V and 1 base at J, with 6 bases in the middle. The germline gives CDR1 SGHDT, CDR2 YYEEEE. DNA for the CDR3: TGTGCCAGCAGCTTCAGTTTCCAAGAGACCCAGTACTTC. Encoded protein: CASSFSFQETQYF.

In its sample, this clone was seen once. This chain joins TRBV11-1 and TRBJ2-1; D is possibly TRBD2 (6 bases). Germline-derived CDR1 and CDR2 are SGHAT and FQDESV (reference sequence). The CDR3 totals 15 residues. With 2 bases removed from V and 6 bases from J, the gap between germline ends came to 14 bases. The CDR3 DNA follows: TGTGCCAGCAGCTTATCGGAGGGCCCCCTCAATGAGCAGTTCTTC. Its translation: CASSLSEGPLNEQFF.

The CDR3 loop is CAWQNRFRTSGNTIYF. The CDR3 coding sequence is TGTGCCTGGCAAAACAGGTTTCGGACCTCTGGAAACACCATATATTTT. The chain is built from TRBV30 and TRBJ1-3; maybe TRBD1 (5 bases). V was clipped by 5 bases and J by 0 bases, with 17 bases between them. The CDR3 runs 16 residues. The germline V gene encodes CDR1 GTSNPN and CDR2 SVGIG (reference sequence).

J is TRBJ2-5 and V is TRBV7-6; no clear D. V was clipped by 1 base and J by 4 bases, with 10 bases between them. CDR1 SGHVS and CDR2 FNYEAQ come from the germline V gene. The CDR3 totals 14 residues. The CDR3 bases are TGTGCCAGCAGCTTAGATTCTCTCCTAGAGACCCAGTACTTC. Protein sequence: CASSLDSLLETQYF.

The chain has TRBV5-5 and TRBJ2-5; unclear D gene. V lost 0 bases to trimming and J lost 4 bases, with 13 bases between them. Germline V lookup: CDR1 SGHKS, CDR2 YYEKEE (reference sequence). The CDR3 sequence is 15 residues long. DNA for the CDR3: TGTGCCAGCAGCTTGGGATCTTCAGGTAGAGAGACCCAGTACTTC. Translated, it gives CASSLGSSGRETQYF.

The J gene is TRBJ1-2, the V gene TRBV5-3; 7 bases line up with TRBD1. TRBV5-3 is placed among ORFs of uncertain function. The CDR3 sequence is 14 residues long. V lost 4 bases to trimming and J lost 8 bases; unmatched junction nucleotides: 11. The CDR3 here is CARSPGQVGVGYTF. The CDR3 DNA follows: TGTGCCAGAAGCCCTGGACAGGTCGGAGTCGGCTACACCTTC.

Concerning this clone itself: One junction end disagrees with the germline gene, perhaps due to a read error. The chain joins TRBV5-4 to TRBJ2-3; D may match TRBD1 or TRBD2 (5 bases each). The CDR3 covers 15 residues. CDR1 SGHNT and CDR2 YYREEE come from the germline V gene (reference sequence). The CDR3 loop reads CASSLGPTITDTQYF. The CDR3 region has the DNA TGTGCCAGCAGTTTGGGACCGACTATCACAGATACGCAGTATTTT. Supplemented by reference TRBV5-4 and TRBJ2-3, the full variable domain reads ETGVTQSPTHLIKTRGQQVTLRCSSQSGHNTVSWYQQALGQGPQFIFQYYREEENGRGNFPPRFSGLQFPNYSSELNVNALELDDSALYLCASSLGPTITDTQYFGPGTRLTVL.

The chain links TRBV28 to TRBJ1-2; TRBD1 matches at 7 bases. The germline gives CDR1 MDHEN, CDR2 SYDVKM. Trimming at V came to 5 bases and at J to 2 bases, leaving 2 bases not matched to a gene. This CDR3 comprises 13 residues. This CDR3 reads CASSEQGNYGYTF. CDR3 nucleotides: TGTGCCAGCAGTGAACAGGGGAACTATGGCTACACCTTC.

This clone came up once. V usage is TRBV20-1 and J usage is TRBJ2-3, with D possibly being TRBD1 (5 bases). This CDR3 is 15 amino acids long. Germline loops: CDR1 DFQATT, CDR2 SNEGSKA (reference sequence). With 3 bases removed from V and 4 bases from J, the gap between germline ends came to 17 bases. The CDR3 nucleotides read TGCAGTGCTAGTGGGTATGAGTGGGGCCCAGATACGCAGTATTTT. Translation: CSASGYEWGPDTQYF.

V gene TRBV28 combines with J gene TRBJ1-2, with D uncertain. Trimming shortened V by 1 base and J by 0 bases, and 6 bases separated the two germline ends. The CDR3 runs 14 residues. CDR1 and CDR2 from the germline V gene are MDHEN and SYDVKM. In nucleotides, the CDR3 is TGTGCCAGCAGTTTATTTGACACTAACTATGGCTACACCTTC. Protein: CASSLFDTNYGYTF.

The chain employs TRBV19 and TRBJ2-2; D may be TRBD1 (5 bases). Germline CDR1 is LNHDA and CDR2 is SQIVND (reference sequence). V lost 5 bases to trimming and J lost 2 bases, with 9 bases between them. The CDR3 spans 14 residues. The CDR3 DNA sequence: TGTGCCAGTAGTCAGGGTGCAAACACCGGGGAGCTGTTTTTT. It yields the protein CASSQGANTGELFF.

The rearrangement joins TRBV4-3 to TRBJ1-5; TRBD1 is a possible D gene (5 bases). CDR3 size: 15 residues. Germline V gives CDR1 LGHNA, CDR2 YSLEER. V was trimmed by 0 bases and J by 1 base, leaving 7 bases between them. CDR3 region: CASSQDRGSNQPQHF. CDR3 nucleotide sequence: TGCGCCAGCAGCCAAGATCGGGGGAGCAATCAGCCCCAGCATTTT.

V gene TRBV10-3 combines with J gene TRBJ2-3; 14 nucleotides match TRBD2. After removal of 5 bases from V and 0 bases from J, the junction contained 7 bases not matched to a gene. The CDR3 is 18 residues long. CDR1 and CDR2 from the germline V gene are ENHRY and SYGVKD. This CDR3 is CAISNQRLAGGSTDTQYF. CDR3 coding DNA: TGTGCCATCAGTAATCAAAGACTAGCGGGGGGGAGCACAGATACGCAGTATTTT.

The V call is TRBV29-1, the J call TRBJ1-1; D unresolved. The length of the CDR3 is 10 residues. The V gene's germline CDR1 is SQVTM and CDR2 ANQGSEA. V was trimmed by 7 bases and J by 4 bases, leaving 7 bases between them. In DNA, the CDR3 is TGCAGCGGAGGGAGCACTGAAGCTTTCTTT. It encodes CSGGSTEAFF.

The chain combines TRBV5-1 with TRBJ1-4; D remains unclear. V lost 0 bases to trimming and J lost 8 bases, with 14 bases between them. This CDR3 comprises 15 residues. Germline CDR1 and CDR2: SGHRS and YFSETQ. The CDR3 here is CASSLGRAGPEKLFF. CDR3 coding DNA: TGCGCCAGCAGCTTGGGGAGGGCAGGCCCCGAAAAACTGTTTTTT.